This entry is about one T cell receptor beta chain. This clone has only one observation. This clone's antigen is unknown. Qualities for individual bases were not recorded, and no much larger clone is one base off. CDR1 and CDR2 (SGHRS, YFSETQ) derive from the germline V gene. V loses 5 bases, J loses 2 bases, and the germline ends lie 9 bases apart. Counted from cysteine to phenylalanine, this CDR3 has 13 amino acids. Of all the DNA, just the CDR3 is kept, 39 bases in frame from base 1. TCRbeta CDR3 regions were amplified from genomic DNA using the immunoSEQ Assay, a bias-controlled multiplex PCR. As for how the authors treated the data: The number of nucleated cells in each sample was estimated from the amplification of reference gene primers within the assay. Sequence reads were collapsed and filtered to measure the absolute abundance of every unique TCRbeta CDR3 rearrangement. For each sample, productive Simpson clonality was calculated as the square root of Simpson's diversity index over productive rearrangements. TCRdb stores this immuneACCESS table with in-frame sequences only. Part of the clones is absent; in the studies checked, under half of the shortfall reflects unresolved V genes, and no reason is known for the rest. The V and J calls and clone size were taken over from that table, and D and trimming were inferred from the DNA. Recorded for this sample are a few hundred thousand clones; 88% of them occurred a single time. Around 11% of the sample is in the top ten clones.

This record belongs to a study of blood T cell repertoires in COVID-19 (TCRdb year 2020). About the full investigation: The collaborator samples originated in the United States, Italy and Spain and spanned the acute and convalescent phases of COVID-19. The dataset comprised deeply sampled blood TCRbeta repertoires from subjects exposed to, actively infected with, or recovered from COVID-19. The prospective study material was composed of cDNA or gDNA derived from T cells, B-cell-depleted T cells, or PBMCs. The repertoires were released in a freely available public database meant as a resource for research on the immune response to SARS-CoV-2. Samples came from the ongoing ImmuneRACE study (first 160 participants) plus 1,254 subjects from 6 global collaborators. HLA class I and class II types, where available, came from metadata supplied by the sample provider rather than from assay-based typing. The sample metadata nearly always contained a de-identified subject ID, COVID-19 status, age in years and sex. Paper-wide results and their limitations: The amount of clinical and demographic metadata varied by source and participant and was provided uncurated.

One collaborating source in Seattle enrolled patients while the patients were actively infected and followed the patients over time throughout the course of disease. Each collaborating institution followed its own protocols to collect whole blood in K2EDTA tubes. Collaborator samples were shipped for TCRbeta analysis as frozen whole blood, isolated PBMCs, or DNA extracted from either sample type. This receptor was taken from a woman aged 25 to 45 with COVID-19, enrolled during active disease. Recombination connected TRBV5-1 to TRBJ2-3; no D gene is confidently identified. The sequenced sample consisted of peripheral blood. The DNA sequence is as follows: TGCGCCAGCAGTACGAGCCCCACAGATACGCAGTATTTT. It translates as CASSTSPTDTQYF.